This T cell receptor beta chain was sequenced during a study of T-cell reconstitution after alpha-beta-depleted transplantation in children. Library preparation (for TCRbeta) was performed with unique molecular identifiers. A single record per CDR3 protein comes from TCRdb applying MiXCR to the PCR reads. The sample comprises over 45,000 distinct CDR3 sequences, about 9% of which are singletons, and roughly 29% rests with the top ten. The junction had 14 bases not matched to a gene; V was cut back by 1 base and J by 0 bases. The CDR3 length is 20 residues. The V gene's germline CDR1 is DFQATT and CDR2 SNEGSKA (reference sequence). Study-wide results and caveats: Surviving recipient T cells and thymic progenitors accounted for the high day-60 TCRbeta diversity observed in some patients. Several hundred graft clones that had expanded were reportedly the source of alpha-beta T cells about two months after transplant. By one year post-transplant, T-cell counts and diversity largely arose from T cells that were newly produced.

The sample holds many counts of this clonotype. Its antigen is not known. The origin of this receptor is a male patient aged 2 to 10 who had a stem cell transplant for chronic granulomatous disease, so the T cells may come from the graft donor. The J gene is TRBJ2-2, the V gene TRBV20-1; 10 bases map to TRBD2. The sequencing here drew on PBMCs, mostly from graft donor cells, taken 60 days after TCRalphabeta/CD19-depleted stem cell transplant. The DNA of the CDR3 is TGCAGTGCTAGAGGGTCGACGCCGGGACTAGCGCAAGCGAACACCGGGGAGCTGTTTTTT. Translation: CSARGSTPGLAQANTGELFF.